This T cell receptor beta chain derives from a study of T-cell reconstitution after alpha-beta-depleted transplantation in children (dated by TCRdb to about 2016). In terms of the full investigation: Using TCR repertoire profiling, the study followed T-cell immune reconstitution in a quantitative way in children after TCRalphabeta/CD19-depleted allogeneic hematopoietic cell transplantation.

This clonotype was detected many times. What antigen it recognizes has not been identified. No per-base quality is available; no much larger clone lies one base away. The CDR3 runs 15 amino acids, cysteine and phenylalanine included. Of all the DNA, just the CDR3 is kept, 45 bases in frame from base 1. V is clipped by 5 bases and J by 4 bases, and the sequence between their germline boundaries is 17 bases long. As encoded in the germline V gene, CDR1 is SGHNT while CDR2 is YENEEA. The receptor library was made with PCR. The sample was run on an Illumina HiSeq 2500. TCR libraries were prepared with molecular barcoding, using unique molecular identifiers to normalize TCRbeta repertoire quantification. The public sequencing data were trimmed at Q25 with fastp and processed into clonotypes with MiXCR by TCRdb, which kept only in-frame beta chains. Identical CDR3 proteins give one entry, which carries the most common genes and DNA. Present in this sample are some 200,000 distinct CDR3 sequences, less than 15% of which were seen just once. The ten largest clones add up to 13% of the sample.

The sequence is built from TRBV11-3 and TRBJ2-5; the D gene is perhaps TRBD2, on 6 matching bases. Sequencing used PBMCs from the stem cell graft donor, obtained from the stem cell graft. This TCR came from a human donor who donated a stem cell graft to a child with acute lymphoblastic leukemia. The DNA is TGTGCCAGCAGCCCGTCGACCTTCGGGGGAGAGACCCAGTACTTC. Its coded protein is CASSPSTFGGETQYF. This CDR3, with the reference TRBV11-3 and TRBJ2-5 proteins standing in past its ends, gives the full variable domain EAGVVQSPRYKIIEKKQPVAFWCNPISGHNTLYWYLQNLGQGPELLIRYENEEAVDDSQLPKDRFSAERLKGVDSTLKIQPAELGDSAVYLCASSPSTFGGETQYFGPGTRLLVL.